These 15 T cell receptor beta chains were all obtained from the same sample, sequenced in a study of beta chain features in type 1 diabetes. cDNA synthesis used the whole RNA isolate, giving expressed TCRB sequences. Sequenced by immunoSEQ multiplex PCR; TCRdb stores in-frame clones only, minus some. The sample has under 850,000 clones, 13% seen once. Study outcomes and limitations: TCRB CDR3s were moderately but significantly shorter in Type 1 diabetes patients in all four CD4+ subsets.

These TCRs are of unknown antigen specificity. The sequenced sample consisted of naive CD4+ T cells from blood. Source of these receptors: a young man with type 1 diabetes.

This clone was counted only a few times. The chain links TRBV10-3 to TRBJ1-5; TRBD1 is a possible D gene (6 bases). The CDR3 consists of 14 residues. Per germline, CDR1 ENHRY and CDR2 SYGVKD. The germline V and J ends were trimmed by 4 bases and 4 bases, with 11 bases remaining between them. This CDR3 reads CAISAGAQNQPQHF. The CDR3 bases are TGTGCCATCAGTGCGGGGGCGCAGAATCAGCCCCAGCATTTT.

The chain has TRBV7-2 and TRBJ2-3; 10 bases align to TRBD2. V lost 5 bases to trimming and J lost 0 bases; unmatched junction nucleotides: 8. Germline-derived CDR1 and CDR2 are SGHTA and FQGNSA. This CDR3 spans 17 amino acids. Written as DNA, the CDR3 is TGTGCCAGCAGCCCTATGACTAGCGGGCGCAGCACAGATACGCAGTATTTT. As protein: CASSPMTSGRSTDTQYF. Full variable domain (remainder filled in from reference TRBV7-2 and TRBJ2-3): GAGVSQSPSNKVTEKGKDVELRCDPISGHTALYWYRQSLGQGLEFLIYFQGNSAPDKSGLPSDRFSAERTGGSVSTLTIQRTQQEDSAVYLCASSPMTSGRSTDTQYFGPGTRLTVL.

The chain has TRBV18 and TRBJ1-1; D is undetermined. Trimming took 5 bases from V and 1 from J, leaving 8 bases between them. Per the germline V gene, CDR1 is KGHSH and CDR2 is LQKENI. CDR3 length equals 13 residues. Here the CDR3 DNA reads TGTGCCAGCTCATCGGCCCAGAACACTGAAGCTTTCTTT. Residues: CASSSAQNTEAFF.

The V gene is TRBV7-6, the J gene TRBJ2-7; D may be TRBD1 or TRBD2 (5 bases each). Between the trimmed V and J ends, which lost 6 bases and 2 bases, there was a span of 14 bases. The length of the CDR3 is 14 residues. Germline V gene lookup returns CDR1 SGHVS and CDR2 FNYEAQ. The CDR3 DNA is TGTGCCAGCAGATCCGGGACGGGACCCTACGAGCAGTACTTC. Protein: CASRSGTGPYEQYF.

This clone showed up just a few times. V is TRBV19 and J is TRBJ2-7; D possibly corresponds to TRBD2 (5 bases). The V gene's germline CDR1 is LNHDA and CDR2 SQIVND (reference sequence). This CDR3 has 15 amino acids. The V gene lost 6 bases and the J gene lost 1 base, with 16 bases spanning the gap. The CDR3 coding sequence is TGTGCCAGTAGAAGAAGCGGAGCAGTATCCTACGAGCAGTACTTC. Protein sequence: CASRRSGAVSYEQYF.

As for this clone: One junction end disagrees with the germline gene, perhaps due to a read error. V usage is TRBV10-3 and J usage is TRBJ2-5; D is possibly TRBD2 (5 bases). Germline CDR1 is ENHRY and CDR2 is SYGVKD. The CDR3 sequence is 14 residues long. The chain's CDR3 is CAISDGREQGTQYF. CDR3 nucleotides: TGTGCCATCAGTGATGGGAGAGAGCAAGGGACCCAGTACTTC.

This clone was detected a few times. The chain is built from TRBV7-9 and TRBJ2-7; the match to TRBD1 covers 8 bases. Germline trimming cut 4 bases from V and 6 bases from J; bases unmatched to any gene: 8. The germline V gene has CDR1 SEHNR and CDR2 FQNEAQ (reference sequence). The CDR3 is made up of 14 amino acids. This chain's CDR3 is CASSSRTGLGEQYF. CDR3 DNA: TGTGCCAGCAGCTCCAGGACAGGGTTGGGCGAGCAGTACTTC.

This sequence joins TRBV14 and TRBJ2-7, with D unresolved. Deletions cut 2 bases from V and 3 bases from J, with 5 bases between. Germline V CDR1 and CDR2: SGHDN, FVKESK. The CDR3 covers 12 residues. The CDR3 nucleotides read TGTGCCAGCAGCCAATCCAGCTACGAGCAGTACTTC. The encoded protein is CASSQSSYEQYF.

A few counts support this clone. The rearrangement joins TRBV30 to TRBJ1-2, with 7 bases that match TRBD1. The CDR3 contains 13 residues. With V trimmed by 5 bases and J by 3 bases, 6 bases remained unmatched. Per germline, CDR1 GTSNPN and CDR2 SVGIG (reference sequence). The CDR3 sequence: CAWGSGTDYGYTF. The CDR3 DNA follows: TGTGCCTGGGGCTCCGGGACAGACTATGGCTACACCTTC.

V and J are TRBV28 and TRBJ2-7; the D gene is possibly TRBD1 (6 bases). This CDR3 contains 15 residues. Per the germline V gene, CDR1 is MDHEN and CDR2 is SYDVKM. The germline V and J ends were trimmed by 5 bases and 0 bases, with 14 bases remaining between them. DNA of the CDR3: TGTGCCAGCAGTCCCCAGGGGAAGGGCTCCTACGAGCAGTACTTC. This gives the protein CASSPQGKGSYEQYF.

This clone came up a few times. The same CDR3 also results from other DNA sequences found in this sample. The chain couples TRBV29-1 to TRBJ1-3; 7 bases fit TRBD1. The CDR3 length is 13 residues. V trimming: 5 bases; J trimming: 0 bases; junction bases outside the gene matches: 1. CDR1 and CDR2 (germline): SQVTM, ANQGSEA. CDR3 sequence: CSVRDSSGNTIYF. In DNA, the CDR3 is TGCAGCGTTCGGGACAGCTCTGGAAACACCATATATTTT.

The rearrangement uses TRBV19 and TRBJ1-1, with D possibly matching TRBD1 (5 bases). Germline assignment: CDR1 LNHDA and CDR2 SQIVND (reference sequence). V was trimmed by 5 bases and J by 6 bases, leaving 13 bases between them. The CDR3 covers 13 residues. CDR3 sequence reads: CASSPRRGPEAFF. CDR3 bases: TGTGCCAGTAGTCCGAGGAGGGGCCCTGAAGCTTTCTTT.

The V call is TRBV23-1, the J call TRBJ1-6; D is uncertain. TRBV23-1 carries the ORF label, with uncertain function. The CDR3 sequence is 14 residues long. V lost 6 bases and J 9 bases, leaving 15 bases between the germline ends. CDR3 in DNA: TGCGCCAGCAGCCCGGGAGAGACGTGTTCACCCCTCCACTTT. This gives the protein CASSPGETCSPLHF.

V and J are TRBV4-1 and TRBJ1-1, with 9 nucleotides matching TRBD1. CDR3 length: 19 amino acids. V lost 2 bases and J lost 2; bases outside the gene matches: 15. Per the germline V gene, CDR1 is MGHRA and CDR2 is YSYEKL. The CDR3 is CASSQSRDRAGLGNTEAFF. CDR3 nucleotide sequence: TGCGCCAGCAGCCAATCTCGGGACAGGGCTGGTCTGGGAAACACTGAAGCTTTCTTT.

On this clone itself: At one of its ends the junction is not consistent with the germline gene, which may arise from a read error. The chain uses TRBV7-7 and TRBJ2-7, with unresolved D. This CDR3 has 13 residues. Germline values: CDR1 SSHAT, CDR2 FNYEAQ (reference sequence). CDR3 protein: CASSYRLSYEQYF. CDR3 DNA sequence: TGTGCTAGCAGCTACAGACTCTCCTACGAGCAGTACTTC.